The TCR beta chain under discussion was sequenced for a study of Graves' ophthalmopathy and Graves' hyperthyroidism. On this clonotype itself: Antigen: not known.

For repertoire sequencing, the TCR beta CDR3 regions were amplified from RNA transcripts. The first-round RT-PCR employed HTBI primers together with the Qiagen OneStep RT-PCR kit. A multiplex PCR was then performed as the second round. A single record per CDR3 protein comes from TCRdb applying MiXCR to the multiplex PCR reads. The sample lists 450,000 to 600,000 distinct CDR3 sequences, roughly 39% seen once, with around 4% in the top ten. General study points: Most expanded clonotypes in thyroid above 0.001 frequency also showed up in blood.

Lactation, pregnancy, uncontrolled infections and other autoimmune diseases were all grounds for excluding patients. V lost 0 bases and J lost 3, with 9 bases in between. Per germline, CDR1 SGDLS and CDR2 YYNGEE. This CDR3 has 14 amino acids. This chain links TRBV9 with TRBJ1-2; the D gene is possibly TRBD1 (5 bases). This receptor was obtained from an adult man with Graves' hyperthyroidism. The sequenced material came from peripheral blood or thyroid tissue (not recorded which). Here the CDR3 DNA reads TGTGCCAGCAGCGTAGCAGCGGGGGACTATGGCTACACCTTC. This sequence encodes CASSVAAGDYGYTF.